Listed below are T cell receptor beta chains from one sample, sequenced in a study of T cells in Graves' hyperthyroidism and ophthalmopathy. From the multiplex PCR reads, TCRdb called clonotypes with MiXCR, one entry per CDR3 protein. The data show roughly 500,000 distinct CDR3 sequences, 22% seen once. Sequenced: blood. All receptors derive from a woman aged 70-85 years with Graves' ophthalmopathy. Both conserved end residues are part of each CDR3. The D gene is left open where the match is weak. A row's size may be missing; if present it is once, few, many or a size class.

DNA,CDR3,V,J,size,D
TGTGCCAGCAGTTCATCAGGGAACAATGAGCAGTTCTTC,CASSSSGNNEQFF,TRBV7-3,TRBJ2-1,.,.
TGTGCCAGCAGCCAACTGAATTCGAACACCGGGGAGCTGTTTTTT,CASSQLNSNTGELFF,TRBV3-1,TRBJ2-2,.,.
TGTGCCAGCAGCTTATGGGGCCCAATGGCAGATACGCAGTATTTT,CASSLWGPMADTQYF,TRBV7-9,TRBJ2-3,few,.
TGTGCCAGCAGTCTTCTGGGGGAGGTCTACGAGCAGTACTTC,CASSLLGEVYEQYF,TRBV6-2/TRBV6-3,TRBJ2-7,few,.
TGTGCCAGCAGTTTTTGGGGGACAGGCCAAAATGAAAAACTGTTTTTT,CASSFWGTGQNEKLFF,TRBV28,TRBJ1-4,many,TRBD1
TGTGCCAGCAGTTTCTCGGGGAGGGGGAGCAATCAGCCCCAGCATTTT,CASSFSGRGSNQPQHF,TRBV28,TRBJ1-5,many,.
TGTGCCAGCAGGCCCGGAACTAGCGGGCTCTACGAGCAGTACTTC,CASRPGTSGLYEQYF,TRBV6-1,TRBJ2-7,few,TRBD2
TGCGCCAGCAGCTTTTCGGACCTCACAGATACGCAGTATTTT,CASSFSDLTDTQYF,TRBV5-1,TRBJ2-3,.,.
TGCAGTGCTGTTACAGGGATGTATGGCTACACCTTC,CSAVTGMYGYTF,TRBV20-1,TRBJ1-2,.,.
TGCAGTGCTAGACTTGGACTAGCGGGGGGTTTCGCGAACACCGGGGAGCTGTTTTTT,CSARLGLAGGFANTGELFF,TRBV20-1,TRBJ2-2,few,TRBD2
TGCGCCAGCAGCATAACCGGGACCCACTACAATGAGCAGTTCTTC,CASSITGTHYNEQFF,TRBV10-1,TRBJ2-1,.,.
TGTGCCAGCAGCCGAGAAATAGAAGCTTTCTTT,CASSREIEAFF,TRBV6-1,TRBJ1-1,few,.
TGTGCCAGCTCACCACCTCGAAACAGGGGAACTGAAGCTTTCTTT,CASSPPRNRGTEAFF,TRBV18,TRBJ1-1,.,TRBD1
TGTGCCAGTAGTAGGAGCGGTTCCCGCTCCTACAATGAGCAGTTCTTC,CASSRSGSRSYNEQFF,TRBV19,TRBJ2-1,.,.
TGTGCCAGCAGCCAAGAAGCTGGAGTGACCGGGGAGCTGTTTTTT,CASSQEAGVTGELFF,TRBV14,TRBJ2-2,.,.
TGTGCCAGCAGTTATAAGGGGAGCTATGGCTACACCTTC,CASSYKGSYGYTF,TRBV27,TRBJ1-2,.,.
TGTGCCAGCAGTCGGGGGCTGGGACTGACCTCCTACGAGCAGTACTTC,CASSRGLGLTSYEQYF,TRBV12-3/TRBV12-4,TRBJ2-7,.,.
TGTGCCAGCTCTCGACCGACAGGGCCCTATAATTCACCCCTCCACTTT,CASSRPTGPYNSPLHF,TRBV18,TRBJ1-6,.,TRBD1
TGCGCCAGCAGCCAAGACCGCGGCGGGACGATGGCCGGGGAGCTGTTTTTT,CASSQDRGGTMAGELFF,TRBV4-1,TRBJ2-2,.,.